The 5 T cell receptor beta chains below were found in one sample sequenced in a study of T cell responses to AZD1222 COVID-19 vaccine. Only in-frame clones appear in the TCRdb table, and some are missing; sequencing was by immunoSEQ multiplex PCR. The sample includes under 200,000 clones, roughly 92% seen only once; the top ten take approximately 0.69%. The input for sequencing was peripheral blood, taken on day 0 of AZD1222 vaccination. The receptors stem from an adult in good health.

CDR3 region: CASMREGYGYTF. The CDR3 nucleotides read TGTGCCAGCATGAGGGAGGGCTATGGCTACACCTTC. The chain has TRBV27 and TRBJ1-2; unclear D gene. CDR3 size: 12 residues. The germline V gene has CDR1 MNHEY and CDR2 SMNVEV (reference sequence). V was pared by 7 bases and J by 4 bases, with 10 bases between.

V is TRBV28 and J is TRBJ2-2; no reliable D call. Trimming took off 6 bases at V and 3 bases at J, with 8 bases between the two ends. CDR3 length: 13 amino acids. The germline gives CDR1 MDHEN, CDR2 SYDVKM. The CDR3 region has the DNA TGTGCCAGCAGGGGGATGGACACCGGGGAGCTGTTTTTT. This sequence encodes CASRGMDTGELFF.

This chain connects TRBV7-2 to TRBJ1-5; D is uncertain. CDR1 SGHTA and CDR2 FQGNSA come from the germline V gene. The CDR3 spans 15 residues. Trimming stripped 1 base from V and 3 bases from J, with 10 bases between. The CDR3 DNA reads TGTGCCAGCAGCTTAGTGAGCACAGACAATCAGCCCCAGCATTTT. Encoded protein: CASSLVSTDNQPQHF.

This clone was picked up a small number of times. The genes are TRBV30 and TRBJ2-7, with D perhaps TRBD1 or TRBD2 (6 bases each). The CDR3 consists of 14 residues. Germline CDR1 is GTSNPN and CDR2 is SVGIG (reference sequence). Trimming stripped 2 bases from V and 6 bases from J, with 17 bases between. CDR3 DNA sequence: TGTGCCTGGAGTAGGGGGGAGTATGTCGGCGAGCAGTACTTC. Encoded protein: CAWSRGEYVGEQYF.

Here the CDR3 reads CASSALGTSGYNEQFF. The CDR3 DNA is TGTGCCAGCAGCGCGCTAGGGACTAGCGGCTACAATGAGCAGTTCTTC. The genes are TRBV9 and TRBJ2-1, with TRBD2 matching over 11 bases. The length of the CDR3 is 16 residues. V lost 3 bases to trimming and J lost 3 bases; unmatched junction nucleotides: 5. Looked up from germline, CDR1 is SGDLS and CDR2 is YYNGEE.